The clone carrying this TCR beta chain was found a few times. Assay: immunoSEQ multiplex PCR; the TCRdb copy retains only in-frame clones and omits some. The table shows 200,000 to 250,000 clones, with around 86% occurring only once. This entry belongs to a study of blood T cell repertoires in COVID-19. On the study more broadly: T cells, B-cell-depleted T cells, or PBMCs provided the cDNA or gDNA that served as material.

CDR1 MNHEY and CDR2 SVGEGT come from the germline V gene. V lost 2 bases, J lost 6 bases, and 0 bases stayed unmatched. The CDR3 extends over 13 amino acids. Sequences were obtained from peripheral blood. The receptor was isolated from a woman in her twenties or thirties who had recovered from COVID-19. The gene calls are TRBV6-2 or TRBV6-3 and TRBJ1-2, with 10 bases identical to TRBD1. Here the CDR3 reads CASSYDRGHGYTF. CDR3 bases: TGTGCCAGCAGTTACGACAGGGGGCATGGCTACACCTTC.